The T cell receptor beta chain under discussion was sequenced for a study of cytomegalovirus exposure and HLA in healthy donors. Looked up from germline, CDR1 is MDHEN and CDR2 is SYDVKM. This CDR3 is built from 14 residues. V lost 6 bases and J lost 3, with 15 bases in between. The PCR had 60 Vbeta and 13 Jbeta primers. Profiled with immunoSEQ multiplex PCR; TCRdb holds only in-frame clones, not every one. The sample carries around 200,000 clones, over 70% recorded once. The chain joins TRBV28 to TRBJ2-7; D perhaps matches TRBD2 (6 bases). Specimen: PBMCs. This sequence was found in a woman aged 55-70 years in good health and CMV-seropositive. Here the CDR3 reads CASSAGIRLYEQYF. The CDR3 DNA reads as TGTGCCAGCAGCGCGGGGATTCGTCTCTACGAGCAGTACTTC.